The entry below describes one TCR beta chain. Its specificity is unknown. The data derive from a study of CD8+CD57+ T cells in acquired aplastic anemia. The wider study: When averaged, DNA from sorted CD4+ and CD8+ cells came to 3 to 3.5 ug. Study-level points and caveats: The number of CD8+ CDR3 sequences shared by patients and controls was fewer than 35.

With 2 bases clipped from V and 7 bases from J, the junction kept 8 bases outside the gene matches. Per germline, CDR1 SGHTA and CDR2 FQGNSA. CDR3 length: 17 amino acids. All sequencing subjects had displayed CD8+CD57+ cell expansion on flow cytometry. The diagnosis in all patients was severe acquired aplastic anemia. Patients had received no therapy at the time of blood sampling. It was genomic DNA that served as the template for profiling TCR beta VDJ and CDR3. TCRdb called the reads again in MiXCR, with one record for every CDR3 protein. The profile shows around 200,000 distinct CDR3 sequences, approximately 60% of them singletons.

The sample consisted of sorted CD4+, CD8+, or CD8+CD57+ T cells (not recorded which) from PBMCs. This chain connects TRBV7-2 to TRBJ1-6; 10 positions match TRBD1. The TCR originated in a human donor with aplastic anemia. The CDR3 loop is CASSLKRQGATNSPLHF. The CDR3 DNA reads as TGTGCCAGCAGCTTAAAGCGACAGGGGGCGACCAATTCACCCCTCCACTTT.